This T cell receptor beta chain is drawn from a study of T cells expressing NK-cell markers. Germline V lookup: CDR1 SGHAT, CDR2 FQNNGV. This CDR3 comprises 14 residues. Template switching by 5'RACE with UMIs generated the TCR beta cDNA. Using the 5' RACE reads, TCRdb records one entry per CDR3 protein without DNA. This table lists roughly 390,000 distinct CDR3 sequences. The chain has TRBV11-2 and TRBJ1-1; TCRdb calls TRBD1, which cannot be checked without DNA. This receptor was obtained from a woman in her fifties or sixties in good health. Material for sequencing was blood T cells: a sorted CD56 or NKG2C T cell subset, CD4+ or CD8+ T cells, or bulk PBMC T cells (not recorded which). The CDR3 is CASSAATGYTEAFF. The full variable domain, completed using reference TRBV11-2 and TRBJ1-1, is EAGVAQSPRYKIIEKRQSVAFWCNPISGHATLYWYQQILGQGPKLLIQFQNNGVVDDSQLPKDRFSAERLKGVDSTLKIQPAKLEDSAVYLCASSAATGYTEAFFGQGTRLTVV.